These 14 T cell receptor beta chains originate from one sample sequenced in a study of shared clonotypes between healthy human individuals (TCRdb year 2020). Library prep was done by the immunoSEQ multiplex PCR assay. The table was pulled from immuneACCESS by TCRdb, which kept in-frame rearrangements only. Such tables lose some clones; where checked, under half of the loss comes from unresolved V genes, and the rest has no known cause. This sample holds 2.5 million or so clones; approximately 92% were observed only once. Of the sample, roughly 0.13% falls within the top ten clones. Sequenced material: naive CD4+ T cells sorted from blood. Reading the label with the study, this specimen's cell subset or site is: CD45RA+ positively selected. Source of these receptors: a young man in good health.

The chain is built from TRBV23-1 and TRBJ2-7; a weak D match, TRBD1 (6 bases). TRBV23-1 is an ORF, with its function uncertain. The CDR3 runs 16 residues. Trimming removed 5 bases at V and 1 base at J, with 18 bases between. CDR3 DNA: TGCGCCAGCAGTAACCGACCGGGACACCTTTCCTACGAGCAGTACTTC. Translated: CASSNRPGHLSYEQYF.

This chain joins TRBV30 and TRBJ2-7; D might be TRBD1 (6 bases). From germline, CDR1 is GTSNPN and CDR2 SVGIG (reference sequence). This CDR3 comprises 19 residues. V was cut by 3 bases and J by 2 bases, with 29 bases left in between. CDR3 in amino acids: CAWSNPGTQIKGRTYEQYF. The CDR3 DNA follows: TGTGCCTGGAGCAACCCCGGGACACAAATTAAGGGGAGAACCTACGAGCAGTACTTC.

V is TRBV5-6 and J is TRBJ2-2; D is unclear. The V end was cut by 1 base, the J end by 0 bases, with 10 bases between. Germline CDR1 reads SGHDT; CDR2 reads YYEEEE. This CDR3 spans 16 amino acids. CDR3 sequence: CASSLRGSTNTGELFF. CDR3 nucleotides: TGTGCCAGCAGCTTGAGAGGCAGTACGAACACCGGGGAGCTGTTTTTT.

V usage is TRBV9 and J usage is TRBJ2-3, with 9 bases that match TRBD2. V lost 0 bases, J lost 6 bases, and 14 bases stayed unmatched. CDR1 is SGDLS and CDR2 is YYNGEE in the germline V gene. CDR3 size: 18 residues. The CDR3 DNA reads TGTGCCAGCAGCGTAGCGATCGCTAGCGGGGTCTCCATCGATACGCAGTATTTT. Translated, it gives CASSVAIASGVSIDTQYF.

J is TRBJ2-5 and V is TRBV5-1; 9 bases align to TRBD1. The germline CDR1 and CDR2 sequences are SGHRS and YFSETQ. The CDR3 contains 15 residues. J gave up 2 bases and V 4 bases, and 6 bases lay outside the gene matches. The CDR3 here is CASSRTGDSQETQYF. The DNA of the CDR3 is TGCGCCAGCAGCCGGACAGGGGATTCACAAGAGACCCAGTACTTC.

This rearrangement joins TRBV28 to TRBJ1-2; TRBD1 is a possible D gene (5 bases). The germline V gene has CDR1 MDHEN and CDR2 SYDVKM. CDR3 length: 12 residues. V lost 9 bases and J lost 3, with 11 bases in between. The CDR3 region is CASQDTYYGYTF. For the CDR3, the DNA is TGTGCCAGTCAGGACACATACTATGGCTACACCTTC.

The rearrangement joins TRBV7-8 to TRBJ1-6, with TRBD1 matching 7 bases. CDR1 is SGHVS, CDR2 FQNEAQ, per germline. CDR3 length equals 15 residues. V trimming: 3 bases; J trimming: 7 bases; junction bases outside the gene matches: 6. CDR3 sequence (DNA): TGTGCCAGCAGCTTGTGGACAGGCTCAAATTCACCCCTCCACTTT. This sequence encodes CASSLWTGSNSPLHF.

V usage is TRBV18 and J usage is TRBJ2-2; the match to TRBD1 covers 10 bases. The CDR3 spans 19 residues. CDR1 is KGHSH, CDR2 LQKENI, per germline. V shed 4 bases, J shed 1 base, and the junction held 12 bases outside the gene matches. The CDR3 DNA is TGTGCCAGCTCACTGATCCGGGACAGGGGACGCCAGAACACCGGGGAGCTGTTTTTT. Residues: CASSLIRDRGRQNTGELFF.

This sequence joins TRBV2 and TRBJ2-7; 7 positions agree with TRBD2. The germline gives CDR1 SNHLY, CDR2 FYNNEI. The V gene end was trimmed by 7 bases and the J gene end by 0 bases; junction bases not matched to a gene: 3. The CDR3 extends over 13 amino acids. CDR3 nucleotides: TGTGCCAGCATGGCGGGAGTCTCCTACGAGCAGTACTTC. Protein: CASMAGVSYEQYF.

This clone came up once. This chain joins TRBV30 and TRBJ1-6, with D unresolved. Germline CDR1 and CDR2: GTSNPN and SVGIG (reference sequence). CDR3 length: 13 residues. The CDR3 DNA is TGTGCTGGGCTAAGCTCCTATAATTCACCCCTCCACTTT. Amino acids: CAGLSSYNSPLHF.

This chain joins TRBV15 and TRBJ1-2, with D tentatively TRBD1 (6 bases). Per germline, CDR1 LNHNV and CDR2 YYDKDF (reference sequence). Trimming left V 1 base short and J 7 bases short, with 16 bases between. The CDR3 is made up of 15 amino acids. CDR3 sequence reads: CATSRGTTQGRGYTF. CDR3 in DNA: TGTGCCACCAGCAGAGGGACTACGCAGGGGCGTGGCTACACCTTC.

This clone was found many times. Lacking the conserved final phenylalanine or tryptophan, this CDR3 likely reflects a read error. The limits of the CDR3 on the DNA are not certain, so only TCRdb's listed CDR3 is given. V is TRBV2 and J is TRBJ2-7. The CDR3 extends over 11 residues, inclusive of both ends. The germline V gene has CDR1 SNHLY and CDR2 FYNNEI. The CDR3 loop reads CASSVSLDAGL.

This clone has a single count. J is TRBJ2-7 and V is TRBV10-3; a weak D match, TRBD1 (6 bases). The germline CDR1 and CDR2 sequences are ENHRY and SYGVKD. The length of the CDR3 is 15 residues. The ends were cut back, 4 bases at V and 2 bases at J, with 15 bases in the middle. The CDR3 region has the DNA TGTGCCATCAGTGGATCGGGACGGACAGCCTACGAGCAGTACTTC. It encodes CAISGSGRTAYEQYF.

J is TRBJ2-3 and V is TRBV6-6; D uncertain. The CDR3 runs 11 residues. Germline assignment: CDR1 MNHNY and CDR2 SVGAGI (reference sequence). The V gene lost 6 bases and the J gene lost 6 bases, with 7 bases spanning the gap. The CDR3 protein is CASSHQDTQYF. CDR3 DNA: TGTGCCAGCAGCCACCAGGATACGCAGTATTTT.